This T cell receptor beta chain is drawn from a study of glioma-infiltrating T cells after dendritic cell vaccination. CDR1 is SGHTA, CDR2 FQGTGA, per germline. The CDR3 is 13 residues long. V dropped 3 bases and J dropped 6 bases, with 12 bases sitting between them. This table comes from immunoSEQ multiplex PCR, and its TCRdb copy is limited to in-frame clones, with some not included. This table holds around 89,000 clones, under 90% found once. The sequencing here drew on blood, taken before dendritic cell vaccination. This clonotype was sampled from a human donor with glioblastoma. This chain uses TRBV7-3 with TRBJ2-7; no reliable D call. The CDR3, as DNA: TGTGCCAGCAGCTTTGGTCGAGCTACCGAGCAGTACTTC. As protein: CASSFGRATEQYF.